The subject of this entry is one T cell receptor (beta chain). This specimen comes from a study of T cells in Graves' hyperthyroidism and ophthalmopathy. Germline CDR1 is MNHNS and CDR2 is SASEGT. V was pared by 11 bases and J by 2 bases, with 12 bases between. The CDR3 covers 13 residues. The source material, RNA transcripts, was used to amplify TCR beta CDR3 regions. HTBI primers were used for first-round RT-PCR of the TCR CDR3. TCRdb re-called the multiplex PCR reads through MiXCR, storing one row per CDR3 protein. The table records roughly 380,000 distinct CDR3 sequences, 11% to 15% of them present only once. Researchers defined stable Graves' hyperthyroidism as no ophthalmopathy progression within 18 months.

This clonotype was obtained from a woman aged 60-75 years with Graves' hyperthyroidism. The sequencing sample was made of blood. The chain recombines TRBV6-1 with TRBJ1-4; perhaps TRBD1 as D (6 bases). The CDR3 spells CALRGGTNEKLFF. The CDR3 coding sequence is TGTGCCCTCCGGGGGGGCACTAATGAAAAACTGTTTTTT.